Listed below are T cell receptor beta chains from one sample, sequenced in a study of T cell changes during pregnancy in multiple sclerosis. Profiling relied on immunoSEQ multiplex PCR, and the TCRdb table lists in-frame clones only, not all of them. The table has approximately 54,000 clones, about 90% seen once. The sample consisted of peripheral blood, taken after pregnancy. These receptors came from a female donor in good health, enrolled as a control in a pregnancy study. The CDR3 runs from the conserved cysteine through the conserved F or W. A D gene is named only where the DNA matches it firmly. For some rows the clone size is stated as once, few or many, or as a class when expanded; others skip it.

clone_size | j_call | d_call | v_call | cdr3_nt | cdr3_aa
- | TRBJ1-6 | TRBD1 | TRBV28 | TGTGCCAGCAGTGCCAGGACAGGGTCCTATAATTCACCCCTCCACTTT | CASSARTGSYNSPLHF
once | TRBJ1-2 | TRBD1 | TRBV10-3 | TGTGCCGTATCGGGGCAGGGGGACTATGGCTACACCTTC | CAVSGQGDYGYTF
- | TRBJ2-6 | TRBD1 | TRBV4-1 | TGCGCCAGCAGCCAACCGGGACAGGGGGCGCCAGGGGCCAACGTCCTGACTTTC | CASSQPGQGAPGANVLTF
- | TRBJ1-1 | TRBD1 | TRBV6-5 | TGTGCCAGCAAAGACAGGGGGACTGAAGCTTTCTTT | CASKDRGTEAFF
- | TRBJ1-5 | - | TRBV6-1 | TGTGCCAGCAGTGAAGCGCGCGGAGGCGGCAATCAGCCCCAGCATTTT | CASSEARGGGNQPQHF
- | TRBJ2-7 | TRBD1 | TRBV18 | TGTGCCAGCTCACCTCGAGACACGGGACAGCCCTACGAGCAGTACTTC | CASSPRDTGQPYEQYF
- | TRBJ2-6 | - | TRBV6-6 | TGTGCCAGCAACCTACGGGGCTCTGGGGCCAACGTCCTGACTTTC | CASNLRGSGANVLTF
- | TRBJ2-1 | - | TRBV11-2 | TGTGCCAGCAGCTTAGATGGGAATGACAGGATCGTGAGGTACAATGAGCAGTTCTTC | CASSLDGNDRIVRYNEQFF
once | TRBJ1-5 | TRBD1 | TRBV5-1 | TGCGCCAGCAGCCCTGGACAGGGATCCATTGGTCAGCCCCAGCATTTT | CASSPGQGSIGQPQHF
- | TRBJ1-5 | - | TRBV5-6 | TGTGCCAGCAGCTTCTTTTCAGGCGACAATCAGCCCCAGCATTTT | CASSFFSGDNQPQHF
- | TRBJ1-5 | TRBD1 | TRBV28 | TGTGCCAGCAGCCCCACAGGGGCTCGGGCGAGCAATCAGCCCCAGCATTTT | CASSPTGARASNQPQHF
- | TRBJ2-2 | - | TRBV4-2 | TGTGCCAGCAGCCAAGATCAATGGGGGCCCGGGGAGCTGTTTTTT | CASSQDQWGPGELFF
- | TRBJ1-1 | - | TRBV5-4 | TGTGCCAGCAGCTTTAATTTGAACACTGAAGCTTTCTTT | CASSFNLNTEAFF
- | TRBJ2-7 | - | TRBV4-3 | TGCGCCAGCAGCCAAGAGTTCAGGGCGGACGAGCAGTACTTC | CASSQEFRADEQYF
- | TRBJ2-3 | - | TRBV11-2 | TGTGCCAGCAGCTTGGAGAGGGGGGGAGATACGCAGTATTTT | CASSLERGGDTQYF
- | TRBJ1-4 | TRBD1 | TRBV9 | TGTGCCAGCAGCTCTCGGGACAGGGGTATTGAAAAACTGTTTTTT | CASSSRDRGIEKLFF